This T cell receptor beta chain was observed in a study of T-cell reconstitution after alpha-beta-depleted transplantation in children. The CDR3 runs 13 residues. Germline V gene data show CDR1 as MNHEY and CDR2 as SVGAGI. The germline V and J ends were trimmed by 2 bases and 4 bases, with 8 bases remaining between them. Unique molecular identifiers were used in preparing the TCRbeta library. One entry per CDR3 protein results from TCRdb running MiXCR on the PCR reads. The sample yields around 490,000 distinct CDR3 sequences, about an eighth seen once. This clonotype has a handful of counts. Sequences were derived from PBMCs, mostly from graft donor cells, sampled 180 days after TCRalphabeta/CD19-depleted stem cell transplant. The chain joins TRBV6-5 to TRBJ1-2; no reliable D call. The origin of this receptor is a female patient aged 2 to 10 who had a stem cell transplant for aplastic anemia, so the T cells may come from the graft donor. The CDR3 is CASSYGASYGYTF. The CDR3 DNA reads TGTGCCAGCAGTTACGGCGCAAGCTATGGCTACACCTTC.